This TCR beta chain was captured by sequencing in a study of neurological immune-mediated disorders. Trimming at V came to 3 bases and at J to 3 bases, leaving 7 bases not matched to a gene. The germline gives CDR1 DFQATT, CDR2 SNEGSKA (reference sequence). This CDR3 contains 15 residues. In this sample, this clonotype turned up many times. A single record per CDR3 protein comes from TCRdb applying MiXCR to the 5' RACE reads. Of about 19,000 distinct CDR3 sequences listed, about 2.6% were seen once; the top ten hold 5.5%. The chain joins TRBV20-1 to TRBJ2-7; 11 bases line up with TRBD1. This receptor was identified in a woman in her late teens or twenties with multiple sclerosis. Sequencing was carried out using PBMCs. The CDR3 DNA is TGCAGTGCTAGCGATGGGACAGGGGGTTTCTACGAGCAGTACTTC. Residues: CSASDGTGGFYEQYF.